Following are 16 T cell receptor beta chains from one sample sequenced in a study of cytomegalovirus exposure and HLA in healthy donors. PCR involved 60 Vbeta and 13 Jbeta primers. Profiled with immunoSEQ multiplex PCR; TCRdb holds only in-frame clones, not every one. The data hold around 140,000 clones, with about four fifths observed a single time. Sequenced input: PBMCs. Receptors were obtained from a man between 35 and 55 years old in good health and CMV-seronegative.

The chain carries TRBV4-3 and TRBJ1-1, with D possibly TRBD1 on 5 matching bases. V was pared by 7 bases and J by 2 bases, with 17 bases between. This CDR3 comprises 15 residues. In germline, CDR1 is LGHNA, CDR2 YSLEER. Written as DNA, the CDR3 is TGCGCCAGCACCCAGGAGGGTCGGGGCAACACTGAAGCTTTCTTT. This encodes CASTQEGRGNTEAFF.

The rearrangement links TRBV5-8 to TRBJ1-2; D gene uncertain. The CDR3 extends over 14 amino acids. The germline gives CDR1 SGHTS, CDR2 YDEGEE. Trimming took 1 base from V and 7 from J, leaving 14 bases between them. Written as DNA, the CDR3 is TGTGCCAGCAGCTTGTGGGCAGGTCTGATTGGCTACACCTTC. This codes for CASSLWAGLIGYTF.

The genes are TRBV19 and TRBJ1-6; D not certain. The CDR3 loop spans 15 amino acids. Germline V gene lookup returns CDR1 LNHDA and CDR2 SQIVND (reference sequence). Trimming pared 7 bases from V and 6 bases from J, leaving 16 bases between. The chain's CDR3 is CASTVGKPGNSPLHF. CDR3 DNA: TGTGCCAGTACCGTAGGAAAACCGGGTAATTCACCCCTCCACTTT.

The chain couples TRBV2 to TRBJ2-3; 9 bases match TRBD2. The V gene end was trimmed by 7 bases and the J gene end by 2 bases; junction bases not matched to a gene: 13. Germline-derived CDR1 and CDR2 are SNHLY and FYNNEI. The CDR3 length is 17 residues. The CDR3 DNA follows: TGTGCCAGCACCCTGCCCCTCAAGCGGGAGGCCACAGATACGCAGTATTTT. Residues: CASTLPLKREATDTQYF.

The chain employs TRBV25-1 and TRBJ1-5; 10 nucleotides match TRBD1. CDR1 is MGHDK, CDR2 SYGVNS, per germline. Trimming at V came to 2 bases and at J to 2 bases, leaving 3 bases not matched to a gene. This CDR3 is 16 amino acids long. CDR3 sequence (DNA): TGTGCCAGCAGTGAAGACGGGACAGGGGGCAATCAGCCCCAGCATTTT. Translated: CASSEDGTGGNQPQHF.

The V and J genes are TRBV7-9 and TRBJ2-3, with 9 bases identical to TRBD2. CDR3 length equals 16 residues. The trim removed 6 bases at V and 2 bases at J, leaving 9 bases unmatched. Per the germline V gene, CDR1 is SEHNR and CDR2 is FQNEAQ (reference sequence). The CDR3: CASSLQSGGNTDTQYF. As DNA, the CDR3 is TGTGCCAGCAGTCTCCAGAGCGGGGGGAACACAGATACGCAGTATTTT.

This clone showed up just a few times. The chain couples TRBV2 to TRBJ2-5; the match to TRBD1 covers 7 bases. Looked up from germline, CDR1 is SNHLY and CDR2 is FYNNEI. The V and J ends lost 5 bases and 2 bases, in that order; junction bases with no gene match: 8. The CDR3 is 15 amino acids. The CDR3 nucleotides are TGTGCCAGCAGTTCGGACCAGGGACAGCAAGAGACCCAGTACTTC. Protein product: CASSSDQGQQETQYF.

The chain links TRBV11-2 to TRBJ1-6; TRBD1 is a possible D gene (5 bases). The CDR3 is 15 amino acids. From germline, CDR1 is SGHAT and CDR2 FQNNGV. Trimming pared 4 bases from V and 6 bases from J, leaving 13 bases between. The CDR3 sequence: CASSSGGNPNSPLHF. The CDR3 coding sequence is TGTGCCAGCAGCTCCGGGGGGAACCCTAATTCACCCCTCCACTTT.

This rearrangement joins TRBV6-1 to TRBJ2-3, with 8 bases that match TRBD1. J gave up 3 bases and V 5 bases, and 7 bases lay outside the gene matches. Per germline, CDR1 MNHNS and CDR2 SASEGT. CDR3 length: 15 residues. CDR3 sequence reads: CASSIQGVGTDTQYF. Here the CDR3 DNA reads TGTGCCAGCAGTATACAGGGGGTCGGGACAGATACGCAGTATTTT.

The rearrangement joins TRBV5-1 to TRBJ1-1; 9 bases are a match to TRBD1. The CDR3 covers 15 residues. Unmatched junction bases numbered 9, after V lost 5 bases and J lost 4 bases. Germline V gene lookup returns CDR1 SGHRS and CDR2 YFSETQ. The CDR3 protein is CASSGTGKIGTEAFF. The DNA of the CDR3 is TGCGCCAGCAGTGGGACAGGGAAGATAGGCACTGAAGCTTTCTTT.

This clone has a handful of counts. The J gene is TRBJ1-3, the V gene TRBV6-1; 8 positions match TRBD1. Trimming removed 6 bases from V and 4 bases from J; junction bases left unmatched: 5. Germline V CDR1 and CDR2: MNHNS, SASEGT. CDR3 length: 14 amino acids. CDR3 region: CASSQGAGGNTIYF. The CDR3 DNA is TGTGCCAGCAGCCAGGGGGCGGGAGGAAACACCATATATTTT.

The genes are TRBV9 and TRBJ1-1, with a tentative D call TRBD1 (5 bases). This CDR3 contains 13 residues. The germline V gene encodes CDR1 SGDLS and CDR2 YYNGEE. V lost 0 bases and J 5 bases, leaving 8 bases between the germline ends. The CDR3 protein is CASSVARETEAFF. CDR3 nucleotides: TGTGCCAGCAGCGTAGCCAGGGAAACTGAAGCTTTCTTT.

This clone showed up just a few times. The rearrangement links TRBV11-1 to TRBJ1-1; 7 bases are shared with TRBD1. The ends lost 4 bases at V and 1 base at J; junction bases unmatched: 3. The CDR3 consists of 14 residues. In germline, CDR1 is SGHAT, CDR2 FQDESV (reference sequence). In nucleotides, the CDR3 is TGTGCCAGCAGCTCCCGGGACAGGAACACTGAAGCTTTCTTT. It yields the protein CASSSRDRNTEAFF. Combining the CDR3 with reference TRBV11-1 and TRBJ1-1 gives the whole variable domain EAEVAQSPRYKITEKSQAVAFWCDPISGHATLYWYRQILGQGPELLVQFQDESVVDDSQLPKDRFSAERLKGVDSTLKIQPAELGDSAMYLCASSSRDRNTEAFFGQGTRLTVV.

CDR3 nucleotide sequence: TGTGCCAGTAGTATCGGGGCCTACGAGCAGTACTTC. Protein: CASSIGAYEQYF. The chain carries TRBV19 and TRBJ2-7, with a possible D match to TRBD2 (5 bases). CDR1 is LNHDA and CDR2 is SQIVND in the germline V gene (reference sequence). The V and J ends lost 3 bases and 2 bases respectively, with 5 bases between them. The CDR3 sequence is 12 residues long.

This chain links TRBV6-6 with TRBJ2-3; 7 nucleotides align to TRBD1. The germline gives CDR1 MNHNY, CDR2 SVGAGI (reference sequence). The CDR3 is made up of 15 amino acids. V dropped 6 bases and J dropped 0; count of bases not matched to a gene: 6. CDR3 protein: CASRRQGTSTDTQYF. DNA for the CDR3: TGTGCCAGCAGAAGACAGGGAACTAGCACAGATACGCAGTATTTT.

This chain links TRBV6-5 with TRBJ1-6; tentatively, D is TRBD1 (6 bases). Trimming shortened V by 7 bases and J by 9 bases, and 16 bases separated the two germline ends. CDR1 is MNHEY, CDR2 SVGAGI, per germline. The CDR3 runs to 14 residues. The DNA of the CDR3 is TGTGCCAGCAATTCCGGGACATTACTTTCACCCCTCCACTTT. Translated: CASNSGTLLSPLHF.